This TCR beta chain derives from a study of cytomegalovirus exposure and HLA in healthy donors. Worth noting for this clone: The antigen is not known.

In the PCR, 60 Vbeta and 13 Jbeta primers were used. Clones were read by immunoSEQ multiplex PCR, and TCRdb kept only the in-frame ones, dropping some. This sample has about 150,000 clones, with over 60% found just once. The V gene end was trimmed by 0 bases and the J gene end by 7 bases; junction bases not matched to a gene: 7. Germline lookup yields CDR1 SGHRS and CDR2 YFSETQ. This CDR3 region has 15 residues. Study outcomes and limitations: TCR sequences were mostly rare, though some public TCRs occurred in many donors. Relative to the roughly 640-donor mean, N-insertions were reportedly fewer in an Asian-associated ancestry cluster in a later analysis. Associated with cytomegalovirus, according to the listing, were fewer than 200 TCR beta chains.

This sequence was found in a man in his forties in good health and CMV-seronegative. Sequenced input: PBMCs. The gene calls are TRBV5-1 and TRBJ2-1; 7 bases agree with TRBD2. The CDR3 DNA is TGCGCCAGCAGCTTGGGCGGCGGGAGTACAAATGAGCAGTTCTTC. It translates to CASSLGGGSTNEQFF.